The 6 T cell receptor beta chains listed next were all sequenced from one sample in a study of control samples from healthy donors and cancer patients. Libraries were prepared by immunoSEQ multiplex PCR; TCRdb keeps only in-frame clonotypes and omits some of them. The table lists about 50,000 clones, 90% to 95% of them singletons. The source material was blood. The receptors derive from a man aged 25 to 40 in good health.

The CDR3 DNA reads as TGTGCCAGTAGCCCAAACGTGGGACAGCAGGCAACCTACGAGCAGTACTTC. It encodes CASSPNVGQQATYEQYF. The rearrangement uses TRBV19 and TRBJ2-7; TRBD1 agrees at 7 bases. Germline loops: CDR1 LNHDA, CDR2 SQIVND (reference sequence). Germline trimming cut 6 bases from V and 2 bases from J; bases unmatched to any gene: 16. The CDR3 is 17 residues long.

The chain uses TRBV24-1 and TRBJ2-5; 10 positions agree with TRBD2. The J segment lost 4 bases and the V segment lost 1 base, leaving 5 bases of the junction unmatched. CDR1 is KGHDR, CDR2 SFDVKD, per germline. The CDR3 loop spans 16 amino acids. CDR3 sequence (DNA): TGTGCCACCAGTGATTTCAGAGCGGGGGGGCGAGAGACCCAGTACTTC. As protein: CATSDFRAGGRETQYF.

This chain uses TRBV13 with TRBJ2-7; a possible D gene is TRBD1 (5 bases). The CDR3 has 15 amino acids. Germline lookup yields CDR1 PRHDT and CDR2 FYEKMQ (reference sequence). The V gene lost 0 bases and the J gene lost 2 bases, with 11 bases spanning the gap. Here the CDR3 reads CASSLGWGRAYEQYF. The CDR3 DNA sequence: TGTGCCAGCAGCTTAGGGTGGGGCAGAGCCTACGAGCAGTACTTC. Drawing the rest from reference TRBV13 and TRBJ2-7, the complete variable domain is AAGVIQSPRHLIKEKRETATLKCYPIPRHDTVYWYQQGPGQDPQFLISFYEKMQSDKGSIPDRFSAQQFSDYHSELNMSSLELGDSALYFCASSLGWGRAYEQYFGPGTRLTVT.

The chain joins TRBV25-1 to TRBJ2-2, with 10 bases fitting TRBD2. The germline V gene has CDR1 MGHDK and CDR2 SYGVNS. Trimming cost V 6 bases and J 0 bases; bases outside gene matches: 10. This CDR3 has 18 residues. Written as DNA, the CDR3 is TGTGCCAGCAGGGCCCATAGCGGGAGGCCACCGAACACCGGGGAGCTGTTTTTT. Protein sequence: CASRAHSGRPPNTGELFF.

The chain uses TRBV7-9 and TRBJ2-5, with D possibly called TRBD1 or TRBD2 (6 bases each). The CDR3 has 14 residues. Trimming took off 1 base at V and 9 bases at J, with 15 bases between the two ends. Per germline, CDR1 SEHNR and CDR2 FQNEAQ (reference sequence). The CDR3 here is CASSLEKGGGAQYF. Here the CDR3 DNA reads TGTGCCAGCAGCTTAGAAAAGGGGGGAGGCGCCCAGTACTTC.

This chain connects TRBV19 to TRBJ1-6; 9 positions match TRBD1. The V segment lost 10 bases and the J segment 9 bases; nucleotides outside the gene matches: 7. The CDR3 sequence is 13 residues long. The germline CDR1 and CDR2 sequences are LNHDA and SQIVND (reference sequence). CDR3 nucleotides: TGTGCCACCTCGGGACAGGGAAGTTCACCCCTCCACTTT. It is translated as CATSGQGSSPLHF.